This T cell receptor beta chain was captured by sequencing in a study of blood T cell repertoires in COVID-19. Turning to the study itself: The samples span acute and convalescent COVID-19 from the United States, Italy and Spain. T cells, B-cell-depleted T cells, or PBMCs provided the cDNA or gDNA that served as material.

Trimming pared 1 base from V and 1 base from J, leaving 4 bases between. The CDR3 totals 13 residues. Germline CDR1 MNHNS, CDR2 SASEGT. Generated by immunoSEQ multiplex PCR, the TCRdb table keeps only in-frame clones and is missing some. This sample has about 130,000 clones, with more than 80% found just once. Material for sequencing was peripheral blood. The clonotype was recovered from a woman aged 55-69 years with acute or convalescent COVID-19. The rearrangement joins TRBV6-1 to TRBJ2-5; no definite D call. The CDR3: CASSEVRQETQYF. In nucleotides, the CDR3 is TGTGCCAGCAGTGAAGTTCGCCAAGAGACCCAGTACTTC.